The 6 T cell receptor beta chains below come from one sample, sequenced in a study of cytomegalovirus exposure and HLA in healthy donors. The PCR made use of 60 Vbeta and 13 Jbeta primers. The assay was immunoSEQ multiplex PCR, and TCRdb's table has in-frame clones only and misses some. The repertoire holds approximately 90,000 clones, about 80% seen once, with over 1.1% in the top ten. The source material was PBMCs. The receptors stem from a male donor in good health and CMV-seronegative.

This sequence joins TRBV9 and TRBJ1-1, with D possibly TRBD1 on 6 matching bases. The germline V and J ends were trimmed by 3 bases and 6 bases, with 18 bases remaining between them. The CDR3 spans 15 residues. Germline V gene data show CDR1 as SGDLS and CDR2 as YYNGEE. The CDR3 region is CASSGSPGTRSEAFF. CDR3 sequence (DNA): TGTGCCAGCAGCGGGAGTCCCGGGACAAGGTCTGAAGCTTTCTTT.

This clone has only a few counts. This chain connects TRBV28 to TRBJ2-4, with D perhaps TRBD1 (6 bases). The CDR3 is 12 amino acids. Germline V gene lookup returns CDR1 MDHEN and CDR2 SYDVKM. Between the trimmed V and J ends, which lost 10 bases and 12 bases, there was a span of 19 bases. The CDR3: CAIAGIEDSQYF. The CDR3 region has the DNA TGTGCCATTGCAGGGATAGAGGACAGTCAGTACTTC. Combining the CDR3 with reference TRBV28 and TRBJ2-4 gives the whole variable domain DVKVTQSSRYLVKRTGEKVFLECVQDMDHENMFWYRQDPGLGLRLIYFSYDVKMKEKGDIPEGYSVSREKKERFSLILESASTNQTSMYLCAIAGIEDSQYFGAGTRLSVL.

The V and J genes are TRBV7-2 and TRBJ1-5, with D maybe TRBD1 (5 bases). This CDR3 is built from 15 residues. The ends were cut back, 1 base at V and 7 bases at J, with 14 bases in the middle. CDR1 is SGHTA, CDR2 FQGNSA, per germline. The CDR3 DNA reads TGTGCCAGCAGCTTAGAGGGGCATAGGTACCAGCCCCAGCATTTT. Its protein is CASSLEGHRYQPQHF.

The V gene is TRBV28, the J gene TRBJ1-4; weak D call: TRBD1 (5 bases). The length of the CDR3 is 14 residues. Trimming removed 3 bases from V and 3 bases from J, with 8 bases in between. Germline CDR1 reads MDHEN; CDR2 reads SYDVKM. CDR3 bases: TGTGCCAGCAGTTTTTCAGGGCCTAATGAAAAACTGTTTTTT. Translated, it gives CASSFSGPNEKLFF.

The chain has TRBV19 and TRBJ1-2; D gene unclear. Germline V gene sequence: CDR1 LNHDA, CDR2 SQIVND (reference sequence). The CDR3 sequence is 14 residues long. Trimming removed 7 bases at V and 0 bases at J, with 12 bases between. The CDR3 reads CASKRVGANYGYTF. The CDR3 bases are TGTGCCAGTAAACGAGTCGGGGCTAACTATGGCTACACCTTC.

This clone has more than one count but fewer than ten. V gene TRBV7-2 combines with J gene TRBJ2-7; D is perhaps TRBD1 (6 bases). The CDR3 runs 14 residues. Trimming stripped 2 bases from V and 3 bases from J, with 11 bases between. Germline assignment: CDR1 SGHTA and CDR2 FQGNSA. DNA for the CDR3: TGTGCCAGCAGCTTACCGGGGACAAACTACGAGCAGTACTTC. It specifies CASSLPGTNYEQYF. Drawing the rest from reference TRBV7-2 and TRBJ2-7, the complete variable domain is GAGVSQSPSNKVTEKGKDVELRCDPISGHTALYWYRQSLGQGLEFLIYFQGNSAPDKSGLPSDRFSAERTGGSVSTLTIQRTQQEDSAVYLCASSLPGTNYEQYFGPGTRLTVT.